A selection of T cell receptor beta chains follows, all from one sample in a study of T cell responses to AZD1222 COVID-19 vaccine. Sequencing used immunoSEQ multiplex PCR; TCRdb keeps in-frame clones, though not all of them. This table holds 200,000 or so clones, roughly 92% found once. The sample here was peripheral blood, taken 28 days after the second AZD1222 dose. These receptors all come from an adult who received the AZD1222 COVID-19 vaccine. The CDR3 runs from the conserved cysteine through the conserved F or W. D genes are given only for firm matches. Clone size is shown for a subset of rows, as once, few, many or a class of expanded clone.

v_call	d_call	clone_size	j_call	cdr3_nt	cdr3_aa
TRBV7-2	.	.	TRBJ1-5	TGTGCCAGCAGCTTAGGCCCTCATCAGCCCCAGCATTTT	CASSLGPHQPQHF
TRBV29-1	.	.	TRBJ1-1	TGCAGCGTTGTCTCAGGGGTGCACACTGAAGCTTTCTTT	CSVVSGVHTEAFF
TRBV6-5	TRBD1	.	TRBJ1-1	TGTGCCAGCAGTCGACAGGGGGCAAACACTGAAGCTTTCTTT	CASSRQGANTEAFF
TRBV7-3	.	.	TRBJ1-3	TGTGCCAGCAGCTCGGGGACGGGTGGAAACACCATATATTTT	CASSSGTGGNTIYF
TRBV5-1	.	.	TRBJ1-5	TGCGCCAGCAGCGCGGGAGGGGGTTTCAGCAATCAGCCCCAGCATTTT	CASSAGGGFSNQPQHF
TRBV7-9	TRBD1	.	TRBJ1-3	TGTGCCAGCAGCATTCCACCCCAGGGGGGTTCCACTGGAAACACCATATATTTT	CASSIPPQGGSTGNTIYF
TRBV6-5	.	.	TRBJ1-1	TGTGCCAGCAGTCACGGACCGAGTGAAGCTTTCTTT	CASSHGPSEAFF
TRBV10-3	TRBD1	.	TRBJ1-2	TGTGCCATCAGTGAGTCCCGGGACAGGGACTATGGCTACACCTTC	CAISESRDRDYGYTF
TRBV9	.	.	TRBJ1-6	TGTGCCAGCAGCGAGGGGAGCTCCTATAATTCACCCCTCCACTTT	CASSEGSSYNSPLHF
TRBV18	.	.	TRBJ1-1	TGTGCCAGCTCACCCCCGTTGCAGGGCTCCGGAGCTTTCTTT	CASSPPLQGSGAFF
TRBV11-2	.	once	TRBJ1-5	TGTGCCAGCAGCTTAGAGGCGACGGCAAGCAATCAGCCCCAGCATTTT	CASSLEATASNQPQHF
TRBV9	TRBD1	once	TRBJ2-3	TGTGCCAGCACCGAGGACAGGGTCACAGATACGCAGTATTTT	CASTEDRVTDTQYF
TRBV11-2	.	.	TRBJ2-3	TGTGCCAGCAGCTTAGACTTACTTGCTAGCACAGATACGCAGTATTTT	CASSLDLLASTDTQYF
TRBV10-3	.	.	TRBJ2-5	TGTGCCATCAGTGGGACAACCCAAGAGACCCAGTACTTC	CAISGTTQETQYF
TRBV7-2	TRBD1	.	TRBJ2-7	TGTGCCAGCAGCTCCAACAGGGGAACCTACGAGCAGTACTTC	CASSSNRGTYEQYF
TRBV2	.	.	TRBJ1-2	TGTGCCAGCAGTGAAAGTCGGGGAGGGATCTATGGCTACACCTTC	CASSESRGGIYGYTF
TRBV18	TRBD1	once	TRBJ2-1	TGTGCCAGCTCACCAACAGGGGATGAGCAGTTCTTC	CASSPTGDEQFF
TRBV19	.	once	TRBJ2-2	TGTGCCAGTAGCCCCGTCGGAGGGAACACCGGGGAGCTGTTTTTT	CASSPVGGNTGELFF
TRBV19	TRBD1	once	TRBJ2-2	TGTGCCAGTAGTACGACAGGGGGCGGTACCGGGGAGCTGTTTTTT	CASSTTGGGTGELFF
TRBV9	TRBD1	once	TRBJ2-7	TGTGCCAGCAGCGTAGAAGGGGACAGCGCCTACGAGCAGTACTTC	CASSVEGDSAYEQYF
TRBV10-3	TRBD1	.	TRBJ2-1	TGTGCCATCAGAGTGGGAACAGGGGTGGGGTACAATGAGCAGTTCTTC	CAIRVGTGVGYNEQFF
TRBV27	.	once	TRBJ2-7	TGTGCCAGCAGTTTACTTTGGTCCCTTGGGGACTCCGAGCAGTACTTC	CASSLLWSLGDSEQYF
TRBV27	.	.	TRBJ1-5	TGTGCCAGCAGTTTAATCGGCCCTTATAGCAATCAGCCCCAGCATTTT	CASSLIGPYSNQPQHF
TRBV5-1	.	.	TRBJ1-5	TGCGCCAGCAGCCCGATGGGACTTCGGGAACAGCCCCAGCATTTT	CASSPMGLREQPQHF
TRBV5-1	.	.	TRBJ1-6	TGCGCCAGCAGCGGACCCGGGGATAATTCACCCCTCCACTTT	CASSGPGDNSPLHF
TRBV5-4	.	.	TRBJ2-2	TGTGCCAGCAGCTTGGCCTCCAGGGAGCTGTTTTTT	CASSLASRELFF
TRBV6-2/TRBV6-3	.	.	TRBJ1-1	TGTGCCAGCAGTAAACAGGTTTGGGACACTGAAGCTTTCTTT	CASSKQVWDTEAFF
TRBV6-5	.	.	TRBJ1-1	TGTGCCAGCAGTTACGGCGCCGGGAACTTGAACACTGAAGCTTTCTTT	CASSYGAGNLNTEAFF
TRBV11-3	.	.	TRBJ1-1	TGTGCCAGCAGCTTGGATGGAGAGAACACTGAAGCTTTCTTT	CASSLDGENTEAFF
TRBV9	.	.	TRBJ1-1	TGTGCCAGCAGCGTAGGTGGTTTGGAGAACACTGAAGCTTTCTTT	CASSVGGLENTEAFF
TRBV2	TRBD1	once	TRBJ2-4	TGTGCCAGCAGCCCTAACCGGGACAGGGTTAACAAAAACATTCAGTACTTC	CASSPNRDRVNKNIQYF
TRBV2	.	.	TRBJ1-6	TGTGCCAGCACCACAGGATGGAATTCACCCCTCCACTTT	CASTTGWNSPLHF
TRBV5-1	TRBD2	.	TRBJ2-2	TGCGCCAGCAGCTTGGATAGCGGGGGACCCGGGGAGCTGTTTTTT	CASSLDSGGPGELFF
TRBV9	.	.	TRBJ2-1	TGTGCCAGCAGCCTAGCGGACAGGCCGGAGGATGATGAGCAGTTCTTC	CASSLADRPEDDEQFF
TRBV30	TRBD1	.	TRBJ1-5	TGTGCCTGGAGCAGACAGGGGGCTCAGCCCCAGCATTTT	CAWSRQGAQPQHF
TRBV6-2/TRBV6-3	.	.	TRBJ1-2	TGTGCCAGCAGTTACCTCAGCTATGGCTACACCTTC	CASSYLSYGYTF
TRBV19	.	.	TRBJ2-5	TGTGCCAGTAGTATAAGGCCCGGCGGTCAAGAGACCCAGTACTTC	CASSIRPGGQETQYF
TRBV6-1	.	.	TRBJ1-1	TGTGCCAGCAGTGAATTTGGAGGGGGACACACTGAAGCTTTCTTT	CASSEFGGGHTEAFF
TRBV7-9	.	.	TRBJ1-2	TGTGCCAGCAGCTCAGGGAAAGGAGGCTACACCTTC	CASSSGKGGYTF
TRBV30	TRBD1	.	TRBJ1-4	TGTGCCTGGAAGCGGGGACAGGCTAATGAAAAACTGTTTTTT	CAWKRGQANEKLFF
TRBV27	.	.	TRBJ2-7	TGTGCCAGCAGTTTAAATAGGCCCCGAAGGTCCTACGAGCAGTACTTC	CASSLNRPRRSYEQYF
TRBV7-2	.	.	TRBJ1-2	TGTGCCAGCAGCGATACGGACGGTGAATATGGCTACACCTTC	CASSDTDGEYGYTF
TRBV10-3	.	.	TRBJ1-5	TGTGCCATCAGTGAGACACAACGCGCGTCGCCCCAGCATTTT	CAISETQRASPQHF
TRBV6-5	.	.	TRBJ1-2	TGTGCCAGCAGTTCGGGGACGGCGGCCTATGGCTACACCTTC	CASSSGTAAYGYTF
TRBV7-9	.	.	TRBJ1-1	TGTGCCAGCAGCCCACCCGGGCGGGCCAGTCCCCCTGAAGCTTTCTTT	CASSPPGRASPPEAFF
TRBV19	.	once	TRBJ1-2	TGTGCCAGTAGTATATCGTTTCGGGCTTACCAGCATGGCTACACCTTC	CASSISFRAYQHGYTF
TRBV27	.	.	TRBJ1-1	TGTGCCAGCAGTTTATCGGTACCATTGAACACTGAAGCTTTCTTT	CASSLSVPLNTEAFF
TRBV10-3	TRBD2	.	TRBJ2-1	TGTGCCATCAGTGAGTCTGGCGGGGGATACAATGAGCAGTTCTTC	CAISESGGGYNEQFF
TRBV27	TRBD2	.	TRBJ2-3	TGTGCCAGCAGTCCCCTGATTAGCGGGGGGCCGAGCACAGATACGCAGTATTTT	CASSPLISGGPSTDTQYF
TRBV7-2	TRBD1	.	TRBJ2-1	TGTGCCAGCAGCTTGGGACAGGCCCCTTACAATGAGCAGTTCTTC	CASSLGQAPYNEQFF